This entry features one T cell receptor beta chain sequence. Its antigen is as yet unknown. The data were produced by immunoSEQ multiplex PCR, yet TCRdb's version contains in-frame clones alone and is incomplete. The sample records 30,000 to 35,000 clones, roughly four fifths being singletons. V was clipped by 5 bases and J by 6 bases, with 11 bases between them. The CDR3 consists of 13 residues. Looked up from germline, CDR1 is SGHAT and CDR2 is FQNNGV. This sample was included in a study of STAT5B mutations in CD4+ large granular lymphocyte leukemia. Findings of the study overall: Without putative leukemic clones, patient CD4-sorted repertoires remained more clonal than healthy CD4+ repertoires. TRBV06-family usage was enriched in top patient clones (8/27) versus controls (2/35).

Sequencing input: CD4+ T cells from blood buffy coats. The chain couples TRBV11-2 to TRBJ1-5; maybe TRBD1 (6 bases). The receptor was isolated from a human donor in good health. The CDR3 bases are TGTGCCAGCAGCCTCGGGGGGGCTCAGCCCCAGCATTTT. Its translation is CASSLGGAQPQHF.